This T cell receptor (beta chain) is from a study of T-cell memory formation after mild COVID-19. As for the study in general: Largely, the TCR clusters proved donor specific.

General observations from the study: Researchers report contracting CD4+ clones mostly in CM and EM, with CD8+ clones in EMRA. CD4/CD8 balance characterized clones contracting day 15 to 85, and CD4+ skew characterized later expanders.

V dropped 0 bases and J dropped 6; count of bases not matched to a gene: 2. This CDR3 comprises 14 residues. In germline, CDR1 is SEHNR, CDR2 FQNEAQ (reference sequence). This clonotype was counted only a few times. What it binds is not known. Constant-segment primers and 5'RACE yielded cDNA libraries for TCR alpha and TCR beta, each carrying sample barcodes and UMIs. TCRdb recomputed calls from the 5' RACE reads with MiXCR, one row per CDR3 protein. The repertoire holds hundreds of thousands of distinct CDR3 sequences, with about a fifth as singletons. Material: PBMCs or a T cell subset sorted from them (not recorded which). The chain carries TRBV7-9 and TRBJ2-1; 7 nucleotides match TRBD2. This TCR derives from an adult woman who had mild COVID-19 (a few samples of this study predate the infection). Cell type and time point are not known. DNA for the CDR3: TGTGCCAGCAGCTTAGCTGCGGGAGTCAATGAGCAGTTCTTC. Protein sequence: CASSLAAGVNEQFF.